This TCR beta chain originates from a study of cytomegalovirus exposure and HLA in healthy donors. PCR amplification relied on 60 Vbeta primers (plus 13 Jbeta primers). Method: immunoSEQ multiplex PCR; TCRdb's copy keeps in-frame clones and lacks some. Counted here are about 150,000 clones, roughly 77% occurring once; the ten biggest clones make up 7.7%. Notes on the study in general: TCR beta V- and J-gene trimming, according to a later analysis, was linked to a missense DCLRE1C variant. An analysis done earlier found most TCR beta V segments productive about 90% or about 30% of the time.

Regarding this clone: Its antigen remains unknown.

CDR1 and CDR2 (germline): MDHEN, SYDVKM. This CDR3 has 14 residues. With 2 bases removed from V and 1 base from J, the gap between germline ends came to 8 bases. The sequenced sample was PBMCs. This receptor was obtained from a man aged 25 to 40 in good health and CMV-seropositive. The rearrangement uses TRBV28 and TRBJ2-5; no firm D call. This chain's CDR3 is CASSLGQFQETQYF. DNA for the CDR3: TGTGCCAGCAGTTTAGGCCAATTCCAAGAGACCCAGTACTTC.